The 16 T cell receptor beta chains below come from one sample, sequenced in a study of neurological immune-mediated disorders. TCRdb re-derived calls from the 5' RACE reads in MiXCR, one entry per CDR3 protein. The data show 45,000 to 50,000 distinct CDR3 sequences, just over 3% seen once. The sample taken for sequencing was PBMCs. These receptors were collected from a woman aged 45 to 65 with multiple sclerosis.

This clonotype appeared many times. The rearrangement links TRBV5-1 to TRBJ2-1; D is unresolved. The CDR3 loop spans 15 amino acids. V was pared by 0 bases and J by 4 bases, with 11 bases between. CDR1 is SGHRS and CDR2 is YFSETQ in the germline V gene. The CDR3 DNA reads as TGCGCCAGCAGCTTGGCCGGCGGAAGATACAATGAGCAGTTCTTC. This encodes CASSLAGGRYNEQFF.

There are many counts of this clonotype. The CDR3 reads CASSLGYRSTNTGELFF. As DNA, the CDR3 is TGCGCCAGCAGCTTGGGGTACAGGTCTACGAACACCGGGGAGCTGTTTTTT. The chain combines TRBV5-1 with TRBJ2-2, with a possible D match to TRBD1 (5 bases). The CDR3 has 17 residues. Germline V gene data show CDR1 as SGHRS and CDR2 as YFSETQ. V gave up 0 bases and J gave up 0 bases, with 12 bases separating them.

This clonotype came up many times. The V and J genes are TRBV20-1 and TRBJ2-1; the D call may be TRBD1 or TRBD2 (6 bases each). V was pared by 6 bases and J by 7 bases, with 19 bases between. Germline V gene sequence: CDR1 DFQATT, CDR2 SNEGSKA (reference sequence). This CDR3 spans 14 amino acids. This CDR3 reads CSACSSGAANEQFF. DNA of the CDR3: TGCAGTGCCTGTTCTTCGGGGGCGGCGAATGAGCAGTTCTTC.

This clonotype came up many times. The chain is built from TRBV9 and TRBJ1-1; 8 nucleotides align to TRBD1. Trimming cost V 2 bases and J 5 bases; bases outside gene matches: 8. This CDR3 spans 15 amino acids. CDR1 and CDR2 (germline): SGDLS, YYNGEE. CDR3 in DNA: TGTGCCAGCAGCGTTTCCCAGGGGGCGCATACTGAAGCTTTCTTT. Translated: CASSVSQGAHTEAFF.

This clonotype came up many times. DNA for the CDR3: TGTGCCAGCAGCTTACTAGCGGGCACAGATACGCAGTATTTT. The encoded protein is CASSLLAGTDTQYF. This chain joins TRBV7-2 and TRBJ2-3; 7 nucleotides agree with TRBD2. The CDR3 loop spans 14 amino acids. The V gene end was trimmed by 2 bases and the J gene end by 1 base; junction bases not matched to a gene: 0. CDR1 is SGHTA and CDR2 is FQGNSA in the germline V gene.

This clonotype was seen at least ten times. The chain employs TRBV7-9 and TRBJ1-2; D uncertain. Trimming removed 8 bases at V and 2 bases at J, with 15 bases between. The germline V gene encodes CDR1 SEHNR and CDR2 FQNEAQ (reference sequence). The CDR3 sequence is 14 residues long. The CDR3 is CASAPPRGNYGYTF. The CDR3 DNA sequence: TGTGCCAGCGCCCCGCCGCGAGGAAACTATGGCTACACCTTC.

This clonotype was detected ten times or more. The chain combines TRBV5-1 with TRBJ2-1, with TRBD1 as a possible D gene (5 bases). The CDR3 has 13 residues. With 0 bases removed from V and 5 bases from J, the gap between germline ends came to 6 bases. Germline CDR1 reads SGHRS; CDR2 reads YFSETQ. The CDR3 reads CASSLAGNNEQFF. For the CDR3, the DNA is TGCGCCAGCAGCTTGGCAGGGAACAATGAGCAGTTCTTC. Full variable domain (remainder filled in from reference TRBV5-1 and TRBJ2-1): KAGVTQTPRYLIKTRGQQVTLSCSPISGHRSVSWYQQTPGQGLQFLFEYFSETQRNKGNFPGRFSGRQFSNSRSEMNVSTLELGDSALYLCASSLAGNNEQFFGPGTRLTVL.

The sample holds many counts of this clonotype. This chain uses TRBV7-6 with TRBJ2-3; unclear D gene. V was clipped by 5 bases and J by 4 bases, with 16 bases between them. CDR3 length: 15 residues. Germline V lookup: CDR1 SGHVS, CDR2 FNYEAQ. CDR3 in amino acids: CASSLIRSSADTQYF. The CDR3 coding sequence is TGTGCCAGCAGCCTAATACGGAGTTCGGCAGATACGCAGTATTTT. The full variable domain, its missing parts supplied by reference TRBV7-6 and TRBJ2-3, is GAGVSQSPRYKVTKRGQDVALRCDPISGHVSLYWYRQALGQGPEFLTYFNYEAQQDKSGLPNDRFSAERPEGSISTLTIQRTEQRDSAMYRCASSLIRSSADTQYFGPGTRLTVL.

This clonotype was seen many times. The chain uses TRBV3-1 and TRBJ2-2; TRBD2 matches 9 bases. The junction had 9 bases not matched to a gene; V was cut back by 4 bases and J by 6 bases. The length of the CDR3 is 16 residues. CDR1 and CDR2 (germline): LGHDT, YNNKEL (reference sequence). The CDR3 reads CASSPQREVVSGELFF. The CDR3, as DNA: TGTGCCAGCAGCCCGCAGCGGGAGGTTGTTTCCGGGGAGCTGTTTTTT.

This clonotype appeared many times. The chain has TRBV2 and TRBJ2-1, with 9 positions matching TRBD2. The CDR3 has 14 amino acids. The germline CDR1 and CDR2 sequences are SNHLY and FYNNEI. V shed 6 bases and J 8 bases; nucleotides not matched to a gene: 8. This chain's CDR3 is CASRQLAGADEQFF. The CDR3, as DNA: TGTGCCAGCAGACAATTAGCGGGAGCCGATGAGCAGTTCTTC.

The table lists this clonotype with many counts. The chain employs TRBV7-2 and TRBJ2-1; tentative D call: TRBD1 (6 bases). This CDR3 has 12 residues. Trimming took off 5 bases at V and 4 bases at J, with 6 bases between the two ends. The V gene's germline CDR1 is SGHTA and CDR2 FQGNSA. DNA for the CDR3: TGTGCCAGCAGCGGACAGTACAATGAGCAGTTCTTC. Its protein product is CASSGQYNEQFF.

The V call is TRBV3-1, the J call TRBJ1-2; D is uncertain. This CDR3 has 17 residues. V gave up 4 bases and J gave up 1 base, with 19 bases separating them. CDR1 LGHDT and CDR2 YNNKEL come from the germline V gene (reference sequence). The CDR3 sequence is CASSPYISHVLNYGYTF. The CDR3 nucleotides are TGTGCCAGCAGCCCCTACATATCACACGTCCTTAACTATGGCTACACCTTC.

This clonotype was seen repeatedly, ten times or more. The genes are TRBV5-5 and TRBJ2-5; D ambiguous. Per germline, CDR1 SGHKS and CDR2 YYEKEE (reference sequence). There are 14 residues in the CDR3. The V gene lost 6 bases and the J gene lost 5 bases, with 17 bases spanning the gap. The DNA of the CDR3 is TGTGCCAGCACCCCTATTAGTGCGGCGGAGACCCAGTACTTC. Translated: CASTPISAAETQYF. The full variable domain, completed using reference TRBV5-5 and TRBJ2-5, is DAGVTQSPTHLIKTRGQQVTLRCSPISGHKSVSWYQQVLGQGPQFIFQYYEKEERGRGNFPDRFSARQFPNYSSELNVNALLLGDSALYLCASTPISAAETQYFGPGTRLLVL.

Many counts were recorded for this clonotype. V usage is TRBV20-1 and J usage is TRBJ2-1; D perhaps matches TRBD2 (5 bases). From germline, CDR1 is DFQATT and CDR2 SNEGSKA (reference sequence). Trimming left V 3 bases short and J 5 bases short, with 14 bases between. The CDR3 runs to 14 residues. The CDR3 sequence is CSASEALADNEQFF. The DNA of the CDR3 is TGCAGTGCTAGTGAGGCCCTAGCCGACAATGAGCAGTTCTTC.

This clonotype was counted at least ten times. The V gene is TRBV7-9, the J gene TRBJ2-1; D is unresolved. CDR1 is SEHNR and CDR2 is FQNEAQ in the germline V gene (reference sequence). CDR3 size: 13 residues. V lost 1 base and J 5 bases, leaving 6 bases between the germline ends. This CDR3 reads CASSLGPNNEQFF. DNA of the CDR3: TGTGCCAGCAGCTTAGGACCAAACAATGAGCAGTTCTTC.

In its sample, this clonotype was seen many times. The chain carries TRBV7-3 and TRBJ2-4, with 7 bases matching TRBD1. V shed 5 bases and J 5 bases; nucleotides not matched to a gene: 6. This CDR3 is 14 amino acids long. CDR1 and CDR2 (germline): SGHTA, FQGTGA. The CDR3 sequence is CASSPRGYENIQYF. In nucleotides, the CDR3 is TGTGCCAGCAGCCCCAGGGGGTATGAAAACATTCAGTACTTC.